Presented here are 31 T cell receptor beta chains from one specimen sequenced in a study of T cells in Graves' hyperthyroidism and ophthalmopathy. Amplification of TCR beta CDR3 regions used RNA as the template. Initially, a first-round RT-PCR of the TCR CDR3 employed the HTBI primer set. From the multiplex PCR reads, TCRdb called clonotypes with MiXCR, one entry per CDR3 protein. The table has about 380,000 distinct CDR3 sequences, approximately 15% seen once. Sequenced input: blood. The receptors were sampled from a woman in her sixties with Graves' hyperthyroidism.

This clonotype was observed at least ten times. V is TRBV30 and J is TRBJ1-1; possibly TRBD1 for D (5 bases). Trimming shortened V by 3 bases and J by 1 base, and 9 bases separated the two germline ends. The CDR3 sequence is 13 residues long. Germline-derived CDR1 and CDR2 are GTSNPN and SVGIG (reference sequence). The CDR3 nucleotides read TGTGCCTGGAGCCGTCAGGGGAACACTGAAGCTTTCTTT. The encoded protein is CAWSRQGNTEAFF.

There are a few counts of this clonotype. The rearrangement uses TRBV6-1 and TRBJ2-7; TRBD2 agrees at 12 bases. The germline gives CDR1 MNHNS, CDR2 SASEGT. This CDR3 contains 18 residues. V dropped 5 bases and J dropped 4; count of bases not matched to a gene: 15. The CDR3, as DNA: TGTGCCAGCAGTAAGACTAGCGGGAGTGCTACTGGATTATACGAGCAGTACTTC. Translating it yields CASSKTSGSATGLYEQYF.

The table lists this clonotype with many counts. The rearrangement joins TRBV2 to TRBJ1-2, with TRBD1 as a possible D gene (6 bases). There are 14 residues in the CDR3. Germline lookup yields CDR1 SNHLY and CDR2 FYNNEI. The V and J ends lost 6 bases and 7 bases respectively, with 18 bases between them. CDR3 bases: TGTGCCAGCAGAGACTGGCAGGGGATCGCTGGCTACACCTTC. Protein product: CASRDWQGIAGYTF.

This clonotype has ten or more counts. V and J are TRBV5-8 and TRBJ2-5; 10 bases are shared with TRBD1. The CDR3 consists of 13 residues. CDR1 is SGHTS, CDR2 YDEGEE, per germline. The trim removed 5 bases at V and 4 bases at J, leaving 2 bases unmatched. Written as DNA, the CDR3 is TGTGCCAGCAGTCGGGACAGGGGAGAGACCCAGTACTTC. Encoded protein: CASSRDRGETQYF.

This clonotype showed up just a few times. The chain uses TRBV19 and TRBJ1-4, with D possibly matching TRBD1 (5 bases). Trimming cost V 3 bases and J 5 bases, with 16 bases left between them. CDR1 LNHDA and CDR2 SQIVND come from the germline V gene (reference sequence). This CDR3 has 16 amino acids. The CDR3 coding sequence is TGTGCCAGTAGTATCGGGACGGATGCTTTAAATGAAAAACTGTTTTTT. This sequence encodes CASSIGTDALNEKLFF.

The chain recombines TRBV6-1 with TRBJ2-2, with D tentatively TRBD2 (5 bases). Germline V gene sequence: CDR1 MNHNS, CDR2 SASEGT. The length of the CDR3 is 13 residues. V lost 5 bases and J 5 bases, leaving 9 bases between the germline ends. Here the CDR3 DNA reads TGTGCCAGCAGTCCGCTAGCAACCGGGGAGCTGTTTTTT. The encoded protein is CASSPLATGELFF.

In this sample, this clonotype turned up many times. The genes are TRBV11-2 and TRBJ2-5; a possible D gene is TRBD2 (5 bases). The V gene's germline CDR1 is SGHAT and CDR2 FQNNGV. Trimming shortened V by 2 bases and J by 1 base, and 11 bases separated the two germline ends. This CDR3 has 15 amino acids. CDR3 sequence: CASSLTGVLQETQYF. The DNA of the CDR3 is TGTGCCAGCAGCTTAACCGGGGTCCTCCAAGAGACCCAGTACTTC.

This clonotype was detected ten times or more. The chain has TRBV5-1 and TRBJ1-1; 7 bases match TRBD1. V lost 6 bases to trimming and J lost 3 bases; unmatched junction nucleotides: 8. Germline values: CDR1 SGHRS, CDR2 YFSETQ. The CDR3 is made up of 14 amino acids. CDR3 residues: CASNGGGGYTEAFF. DNA of the CDR3: TGCGCCAGCAATGGAGGGGGCGGATACACTGAAGCTTTCTTT.

The sample holds many counts of this clonotype. Here the CDR3 reads CASSFPPLDRYQETQYF. The CDR3 DNA is TGTGCCAGCAGTTTCCCCCCCCTGGACAGGTACCAAGAGACCCAGTACTTC. The chain employs TRBV28 and TRBJ2-5; 7 nucleotides align to TRBD1. Looked up from germline, CDR1 is MDHEN and CDR2 is SYDVKM. The length of the CDR3 is 17 residues. V lost 3 bases to trimming and J lost 0 bases; unmatched junction nucleotides: 10.

This clonotype has only a few counts. V usage is TRBV6-6 and J usage is TRBJ1-6; TRBD1 might be the D (6 bases). Per germline, CDR1 MNHNY and CDR2 SVGAGI (reference sequence). CDR3 length: 15 residues. The V gene lost 2 bases and the J gene lost 7 bases, with 12 bases spanning the gap. Here the CDR3 reads CASSYLGTPNSPLHF. Written as DNA, the CDR3 is TGTGCCAGCAGTTACCTTGGGACACCAAATTCACCCCTCCACTTT.

This clonotype was counted between two and nine times. This chain connects TRBV19 to TRBJ1-2, with D unresolved. Germline values: CDR1 LNHDA, CDR2 SQIVND (reference sequence). The CDR3 has 12 amino acids. V was cut by 5 bases and J by 3 bases, with 7 bases left in between. CDR3 in DNA: TGTGCCAGTAGTGGCCGGGACTATGGCTACACCTTC. It is translated as CASSGRDYGYTF. Complete variable domain (other parts from reference TRBV19 and TRBJ1-2): DGGITQSPKYLFRKEGQNVTLSCEQNLNHDAMYWYRQDPGQGLRLIYYSQIVNDFQKGDIAEGYSVSREKKESFPLTVTSAQKNPTAFYLCASSGRDYGYTFGSGTRLTVV.

This clonotype was seen repeatedly, ten times or more. The chain uses TRBV20-1 and TRBJ2-7; 8 positions match TRBD2. The V segment lost 1 base and the J segment 7 bases; nucleotides outside the gene matches: 9. The CDR3 covers 14 residues. Germline-derived CDR1 and CDR2 are DFQATT and SNEGSKA (reference sequence). CDR3 sequence (DNA): TGCAGTGCTAGAGGAGCGGGAGCGGAGGGTGAGCAGTACTTC. Translated: CSARGAGAEGEQYF.

This clonotype appeared many times. The chain employs TRBV2 and TRBJ1-3, with a possible D match to TRBD1 (6 bases). This CDR3 has 14 residues. CDR1 is SNHLY and CDR2 is FYNNEI in the germline V gene. Trimming shortened V by 7 bases and J by 1 base, and 11 bases separated the two germline ends. The CDR3: CASTNRVSGNTIYF. Written as DNA, the CDR3 is TGTGCCAGCACGAACAGGGTTTCTGGAAACACCATATATTTT.

In its sample, this clonotype was seen many times. V usage is TRBV7-2 and J usage is TRBJ2-2; 8 bases agree with TRBD2. The CDR3 runs to 15 residues. Per germline, CDR1 SGHTA and CDR2 FQGNSA. V lost 0 bases, J lost 5 bases, and 2 bases stayed unmatched. The CDR3 loop is CASSLARGGTGELFF. CDR3 in DNA: TGTGCCAGCAGCTTAGCTCGCGGGGGGACCGGGGAGCTGTTTTTT.

This clonotype was observed a few times. The chain employs TRBV5-6 and TRBJ1-5, with D possibly matching TRBD1 (5 bases). The CDR3 has 13 residues. CDR1 and CDR2 (germline): SGHDT, YYEEEE. V was trimmed by 4 bases and J by 6 bases, leaving 11 bases between them. The CDR3 DNA reads TGTGCCAGCAGCACTGGCGGGGCTCAGCCCCAGCATTTT. Translated: CASSTGGAQPQHF.

In its sample, this clonotype was seen a few times. V usage is TRBV5-1 and J usage is TRBJ2-5; 8 positions match TRBD2. The J segment lost 0 bases and the V segment lost 3 bases, leaving 4 bases of the junction unmatched. The CDR3 loop spans 15 amino acids. CDR1 is SGHRS and CDR2 is YFSETQ in the germline V gene. CDR3 residues: CASSSGSGNQETQYF. The CDR3 DNA reads as TGCGCCAGCAGCTCGGGTAGCGGGAACCAAGAGACCCAGTACTTC.

This clonotype was picked up many times. The V call is TRBV6-1, the J call TRBJ1-1; D unclear. The CDR3 length is 12 residues. CDR1 and CDR2 from the germline V gene are MNHNS and SASEGT. V was clipped by 8 bases and J by 5 bases, with 12 bases between them. CDR3: CASYGLRTEAFF. The CDR3, as DNA: TGTGCCAGCTATGGTCTGCGGACTGAAGCTTTCTTT.

This chain links TRBV25-1 with TRBJ1-5; no firm D call. The V and J ends lost 2 bases and 5 bases respectively, with 28 bases between them. Germline V gene data show CDR1 as MGHDK and CDR2 as SYGVNS. This CDR3 spans 20 amino acids. The CDR3 is CASSELLGRVYPTPDQPQHF. The CDR3, as DNA: TGTGCCAGCAGTGAACTCCTGGGTAGGGTATACCCGACCCCGGATCAGCCCCAGCATTTT.

This clonotype has a count of ten or more. This chain joins TRBV11-2 and TRBJ2-7; D is perhaps TRBD1 (5 bases). CDR1 is SGHAT, CDR2 FQNNGV, per germline. The V gene lost 4 bases and the J gene lost 2 bases, with 18 bases spanning the gap. There are 16 residues in the CDR3. The CDR3: CASSSPSGKKAYEQYF. The CDR3 DNA is TGTGCCAGCAGCTCTCCCTCAGGGAAAAAGGCCTACGAGCAGTACTTC.

This clonotype occurred many times. The chain couples TRBV6-1 to TRBJ2-7; D uncertain. Germline V gene data show CDR1 as MNHNS and CDR2 as SASEGT. The V end was cut by 5 bases, the J end by 5 bases, with 13 bases between. The CDR3 loop spans 13 amino acids. DNA of the CDR3: TGTGCCAGCAGTCGAGGTCCCAGCGACGAGCAGTACTTC. Protein sequence: CASSRGPSDEQYF.

This clonotype was found many times. The chain links TRBV9 to TRBJ2-7, with 9 bases lining up with TRBD1. Losses at the gene ends were 2 bases for V and 2 bases for J; bases not matched to a gene: 2. The CDR3 totals 14 residues. CDR1 is SGDLS and CDR2 is YYNGEE in the germline V gene. CDR3 amino acids: CASSVGTGTYEQYF. The CDR3 DNA follows: TGTGCCAGCAGCGTCGGGACAGGGACCTACGAGCAGTACTTC.

The sample holds many counts of this clonotype. V and J are TRBV2 and TRBJ2-4, with unresolved D. The germline V gene has CDR1 SNHLY and CDR2 FYNNEI. V lost 7 bases and J 7 bases, leaving 14 bases between the germline ends. This CDR3 region has 13 residues. CDR3 sequence (DNA): TGTGCCAGCATACTTTCGATGGCTAACATTCAGTACTTC. Translation: CASILSMANIQYF.

This clonotype occurred many times. The CDR3 loop reads CASSPQGATGNQPQHF. The CDR3 coding sequence is TGTGCCAGCAGTCCACAGGGGGCTACGGGCAATCAGCCCCAGCATTTT. The rearrangement joins TRBV12-3 or TRBV12-4 to TRBJ1-5; 9 bases match TRBD1. The CDR3 has 16 amino acids. The V segment lost 5 bases and the J segment 2 bases; nucleotides outside the gene matches: 7.

This clonotype showed up many times. The chain is built from TRBV30 and TRBJ2-3; D unclear. The germline V and J ends were trimmed by 7 bases and 4 bases, with 12 bases remaining between them. Germline-derived CDR1 and CDR2 are GTSNPN and SVGIG (reference sequence). This CDR3 comprises 12 residues. CDR3 region: CASSQSADTQYF. CDR3 DNA sequence: TGTGCCTCGAGCCAATCGGCAGATACGCAGTATTTT.

This clonotype has at least ten counts. The J gene is TRBJ2-2, the V gene TRBV7-3, with 11 bases matching TRBD2. V shed 1 base, J shed 1 base, and the junction held 2 bases outside the gene matches. The CDR3 has 17 residues. CDR1 is SGHTA, CDR2 FQGTGA, per germline. The CDR3 nucleotides are TGTGCCAGCAGCTTAAGGGGACTAGCGGTGAACACCGGGGAGCTGTTTTTT. Translated, it gives CASSLRGLAVNTGELFF.

This clonotype was seen many times. V gene TRBV2 combines with J gene TRBJ2-2; D remains unclear. The CDR3 covers 16 residues. V gave up 2 bases and J gave up 0 bases, with 10 bases separating them. Germline assignment: CDR1 SNHLY and CDR2 FYNNEI. Here the CDR3 DNA reads TGTGCCAGCAGTGAATCTCCTTTCGCGAACACCGGGGAGCTGTTTTTT. Its translation is CASSESPFANTGELFF.

This clonotype was counted many times. The chain carries TRBV11-2 and TRBJ2-7, with 7 bases matching TRBD1. J was trimmed by 2 bases and V by 5 bases; bases with no gene match: 9. The V gene's germline CDR1 is SGHAT and CDR2 FQNNGV. The CDR3 consists of 15 residues. The DNA for the CDR3 is TGTGCCAGCAGCCGCCTCCGAGGGGGCACCTACGAGCAGTACTTC. Amino acid sequence: CASSRLRGGTYEQYF.

This sequence joins TRBV7-9 and TRBJ1-3; TRBD1 matches at 8 bases. V gave up 4 bases and J gave up 0 bases; unmatched junction bases: 5. Germline V lookup: CDR1 SEHNR, CDR2 FQNEAQ (reference sequence). The CDR3 is made up of 16 amino acids. The CDR3 region is CASSSPGGPSGNTIYF. In DNA form, the CDR3 reads TGTGCCAGCAGCTCCCCAGGGGGCCCCTCTGGAAACACCATATATTTT.

The gene calls are TRBV6-4 and TRBJ2-7, with 12 bases identical to TRBD2. V shed 6 bases, J shed 6 bases, and the junction held 15 bases outside the gene matches. This CDR3 region has 17 residues. Per the germline V gene, CDR1 is MRHNA and CDR2 is SNTAGT. The CDR3: CASSVGAPGLAGIEQYF. The CDR3 DNA reads as TGTGCCAGCAGCGTAGGGGCTCCGGGACTAGCGGGTATCGAGCAGTACTTC.

This clonotype was found many times. V is TRBV28 and J is TRBJ1-5; D not resolved. Trimming stripped 6 bases from V and 5 bases from J, with 11 bases between. CDR1 and CDR2 (germline): MDHEN, SYDVKM. This CDR3 region has 13 residues. CDR3: CASSPAIHQPQHF. CDR3 DNA: TGTGCCAGCAGCCCGGCAATCCATCAGCCCCAGCATTTT.

V and J are TRBV7-2 and TRBJ2-4, with unresolved D. This CDR3 comprises 13 residues. Per germline, CDR1 SGHTA and CDR2 FQGNSA. V was shortened by 6 bases and J by 12 bases, with 18 bases between the two germline ends. The CDR3 DNA is TGTGCCAGCAGACTTCAGGACGCCCCGGGTCAGTACTTC. This translates into CASRLQDAPGQYF.